Shown below are 23 T cell receptor beta chains from a single sample sequenced in a study of cytomegalovirus exposure and HLA in healthy donors. PCR involved 60 Vbeta and 13 Jbeta primers. This table comes from immunoSEQ multiplex PCR, and its TCRdb copy is limited to in-frame clones, with some not included. The sample consists of approximately 130,000 clones, roughly four fifths of them appearing once. The sample consisted of PBMCs. The origin of the receptors is a woman between 40 and 50 years old in good health and CMV-seropositive.

The rearrangement links TRBV29-1 to TRBJ2-1; 8 positions match TRBD1. V lost 7 bases to trimming and J lost 2 bases; unmatched junction nucleotides: 19. The CDR3 runs to 18 residues. The germline V gene has CDR1 SQVTM and CDR2 ANQGSEA. The CDR3 loop is CSALTAAQGARAYNEQFF. The CDR3 DNA is TGCAGCGCTTTGACGGCGGCGCAGGGGGCGAGGGCCTACAATGAGCAGTTCTTC.

The rearrangement links TRBV7-9 to TRBJ2-1, with 10 bases that match TRBD2. V dropped 7 bases and J dropped 6; count of bases not matched to a gene: 6. The CDR3 is made up of 14 amino acids. The germline CDR1 and CDR2 sequences are SEHNR and FQNEAQ (reference sequence). CDR3 sequence: CASNPGLASNEQFF. The CDR3 DNA is TGTGCCAGCAACCCGGGACTAGCGAGCAATGAGCAGTTCTTC.

The rearrangement uses TRBV5-1 and TRBJ1-2; no definite D call. Trimming cost V 4 bases and J 2 bases, with 9 bases left between them. CDR1 and CDR2 (germline): SGHRS, YFSETQ. CDR3 size: 13 residues. The CDR3 nucleotides are TGCGCCAGCAGCGAGAGGTACAACTATGGCTACACCTTC. Translation: CASSERYNYGYTF.

The chain carries TRBV7-3 and TRBJ2-2, with a possible D match to TRBD1 (6 bases). Germline V CDR1 and CDR2: SGHTA, FQGTGA. V lost 5 bases and J lost 2, with 18 bases in between. This CDR3 has 17 residues. The CDR3 DNA follows: TGTGCCAGCAGCCCGTCTCGTCCAGGGGAAAACACCGGGGAGCTGTTTTTT. This gives the protein CASSPSRPGENTGELFF.

Comments on this clone: Other DNA sequences within the sample encode an identical CDR3. This rearrangement joins TRBV9 to TRBJ2-1, with 9 bases identical to TRBD2. CDR3 size: 15 residues. Germline CDR1 and CDR2: SGDLS and YYNGEE. V was pared by 0 bases and J by 5 bases, with 3 bases of the junction left unmatched. CDR3 nucleotide sequence: TGTGCCAGCAGCGTAGGGCTAGCGGGAAACAATGAGCAGTTCTTC. Protein product: CASSVGLAGNNEQFF.

V usage is TRBV6-4 and J usage is TRBJ1-1; the match to TRBD1 covers 9 bases. The CDR3 has 13 amino acids. V trimming: 5 bases; J trimming: 7 bases; junction bases outside the gene matches: 5. In germline, CDR1 is MRHNA, CDR2 SNTAGT. The CDR3 DNA reads TGTGCCAGCAGTACCGGGACAGGGATTGAAGCTTTCTTT. Encoded protein: CASSTGTGIEAFF.

This clone was counted only a few times. The V call is TRBV5-1, the J call TRBJ1-1; 7 nucleotides match TRBD1. In germline, CDR1 is SGHRS, CDR2 YFSETQ. The V segment lost 3 bases and the J segment 5 bases; nucleotides outside the gene matches: 1. The CDR3 is 12 amino acids. CDR3 sequence reads: CASSSGGTEAFF. The CDR3, as DNA: TGCGCCAGCAGCTCAGGGGGTACTGAAGCTTTCTTT.

This clone appeared a single time. The chain joins TRBV4-2 to TRBJ2-7; 8 bases are a match to TRBD2. J was trimmed by 0 bases and V by 0 bases; bases with no gene match: 10. The CDR3 covers 18 residues. CDR1 and CDR2 from the germline V gene are LGHNA and YNFKEQ. CDR3 nucleotide sequence: TGTGCCAGCAGCCAAGAGATGGAGCGGGAGCTTAGCTCCTACGAGCAGTACTTC. Protein product: CASSQEMERELSSYEQYF.

The sample holds many counts of this clone. The chain recombines TRBV5-1 with TRBJ1-2, with 7 bases aligning to TRBD1. CDR1 SGHRS and CDR2 YFSETQ come from the germline V gene. V trimming: 1 base; J trimming: 6 bases; junction bases outside the gene matches: 6. The CDR3 extends over 14 amino acids. CDR3 sequence (DNA): TGCGCCAGCAGCTTGAAAGGGGGCGTCCATGGCTACACCTTC. Its protein product is CASSLKGGVHGYTF.

The rearrangement links TRBV28 to TRBJ2-1; weak D call: TRBD1 (6 bases). The germline V and J ends were trimmed by 4 bases and 8 bases, with 12 bases remaining between them. Germline values: CDR1 MDHEN, CDR2 SYDVKM. CDR3 length: 13 amino acids. The CDR3 here is CASSSPQGYEQFF. CDR3 nucleotides: TGTGCCAGCAGTTCGCCTCAGGGGTATGAGCAGTTCTTC.

This clone was detected once. This chain links TRBV30 with TRBJ2-3; 9 bases are shared with TRBD1. This CDR3 contains 15 residues. Germline loops: CDR1 GTSNPN, CDR2 SVGIG (reference sequence). The V segment lost 5 bases and the J segment 4 bases; nucleotides outside the gene matches: 10. CDR3 bases: TGTGCCTGGTCTCATCGGGACAGGGTTTCAGATACGCAGTATTTT. This sequence encodes CAWSHRDRVSDTQYF. Full variable domain (outside the CDR3, taken from reference TRBV30 and TRBJ2-3): SQTIHQWPATLVQPVGSPLSLECTVEGTSNPNLYWYRQAAGRGLQLLFYSVGIGQISSEVPQNLSASRPQDRQFILSSKKLLLSDSGFYLCAWSHRDRVSDTQYFGPGTRLTVL.

This chain connects TRBV6-5 to TRBJ2-7, with 7 bases identical to TRBD1. The CDR3 loop spans 14 amino acids. Trimming took 5 bases from V and 2 from J; bases not matched to a gene: 6. Per germline, CDR1 MNHEY and CDR2 SVGAGI. CDR3 in DNA: TGTGCCAGCAGTGCCGACAGGGCGGCCTACGAGCAGTACTTC. Protein sequence: CASSADRAAYEQYF.

This chain joins TRBV11-3 and TRBJ2-1; 7 positions agree with TRBD2. After removal of 5 bases from V and 7 bases from J, the junction contained 8 bases not matched to a gene. Germline V CDR1 and CDR2: SGHNT, YENEEA. This CDR3 comprises 14 residues. Written as DNA, the CDR3 is TGTGCCAGCAGCCTACCCGGGACTACGAATGAGCAGTTCTTC. This sequence encodes CASSLPGTTNEQFF.

The chain carries TRBV27 and TRBJ2-7; maybe TRBD1 (5 bases). CDR1 is MNHEY and CDR2 is SMNVEV in the germline V gene (reference sequence). There are 13 residues in the CDR3. Trimming took 5 bases from V and 3 from J, leaving 11 bases between them. The CDR3 protein is CASSDRPNYEQYF. The DNA of the CDR3 is TGTGCCAGCAGTGACAGACCGAACTACGAGCAGTACTTC.

The rearrangement joins TRBV7-2 to TRBJ2-3, with a weak D call TRBD2 (5 bases). Trimming stripped 4 bases from V and 0 bases from J, with 8 bases between. The germline gives CDR1 SGHTA, CDR2 FQGNSA. The CDR3 totals 14 residues. The CDR3 reads CASSSGLSTDTQYF. The CDR3 DNA reads TGTGCCAGCAGCTCAGGACTCAGCACAGATACGCAGTATTTT.

This clone was recorded once. This rearrangement joins TRBV11-2 to TRBJ1-1; possibly TRBD1 for D (6 bases). Germline-derived CDR1 and CDR2 are SGHAT and FQNNGV. The CDR3 extends over 12 amino acids. Trimming took off 4 bases at V and 7 bases at J, with 10 bases between the two ends. CDR3 in DNA: TGTGCCAGCAGCTCCCAGGGGTGTGAAGCTTTCTTT. Translation: CASSSQGCEAFF.

V gene TRBV4-2 combines with J gene TRBJ2-1; 8 bases match TRBD1. Trimming cost V 2 bases and J 3 bases; bases outside gene matches: 3. The CDR3 contains 15 residues. Germline lookup yields CDR1 LGHNA and CDR2 YNFKEQ. CDR3 region: CASSQPTGGYNEQFF. The CDR3 DNA follows: TGTGCCAGCAGCCAACCAACAGGGGGCTACAATGAGCAGTTCTTC.

CDR3 sequence reads: CAISESHRGGGYTF. The CDR3 DNA follows: TGTGCCATCAGTGAGTCGCATAGGGGTGGTGGCTACACCTTC. This chain uses TRBV10-3 with TRBJ1-2; TRBD1 is a possible D gene (5 bases). Germline CDR1 ENHRY, CDR2 SYGVKD. Trimming left V 0 bases short and J 7 bases short, with 12 bases between. There are 14 residues in the CDR3.

The chain combines TRBV7-2 with TRBJ2-7; D uncertain. V lost 6 bases, J lost 0 bases, and 6 bases lay in between. The germline V gene encodes CDR1 SGHTA and CDR2 FQGNSA. This CDR3 contains 12 residues. CDR3 loop: CASSPYSYEQYF. CDR3 coding DNA: TGTGCCAGCAGTCCCTACTCCTACGAGCAGTACTTC.

The J gene is TRBJ1-2, the V gene TRBV19; D gene uncertain. V lost 0 bases, J lost 4 bases, and 12 bases lay in between. The CDR3 length is 15 residues. From germline, CDR1 is LNHDA and CDR2 SQIVND (reference sequence). The CDR3 loop is CASSIDRGTIYGYTF. DNA for the CDR3: TGTGCCAGTAGTATAGATCGCGGTACAATCTATGGCTACACCTTC.

V gene TRBV7-6 combines with J gene TRBJ2-3; D might be TRBD2 (5 bases). Trimming left V 3 bases short and J 0 bases short, with 19 bases between. The germline V gene encodes CDR1 SGHVS and CDR2 FNYEAQ. The CDR3 runs to 18 residues. CDR3 coding DNA: TGTGCCAGCAGCTTGGGAATCCAAGTCACTAGTAGCACAGATACGCAGTATTTT. This codes for CASSLGIQVTSSTDTQYF.

This clone occurred once. This sequence joins TRBV19 and TRBJ2-1, with 12 bases fitting TRBD2. Germline V gene sequence: CDR1 LNHDA, CDR2 SQIVND (reference sequence). After removal of 5 bases from V and 7 bases from J, the junction contained 15 bases not matched to a gene. CDR3 length: 18 residues. The CDR3 region has the DNA TGTGCCAGTAGTCCCCCTCCGGCGACTAGCGGGAGTAGGAATGAGCAGTTCTTC. Translating it yields CASSPPPATSGSRNEQFF. Variable domain in full (rest from reference TRBV19 and TRBJ2-1): DGGITQSPKYLFRKEGQNVTLSCEQNLNHDAMYWYRQDPGQGLRLIYYSQIVNDFQKGDIAEGYSVSREKKESFPLTVTSAQKNPTAFYLCASSPPPATSGSRNEQFFGPGTRLTVL.

V usage is TRBV30 and J usage is TRBJ2-5; TRBD2 matches at 14 bases. The CDR3 has 21 amino acids. The junction had 20 bases not matched to a gene; V was cut back by 0 bases and J by 5 bases. Germline CDR1 GTSNPN, CDR2 SVGIG (reference sequence). The CDR3 reads CAWSVPPGLAGAGRRRETQYF. CDR3 sequence (DNA): TGTGCCTGGAGTGTACCCCCGGGACTAGCGGGGGCCGGGCGACGGCGGGAGACCCAGTACTTC.